The following is a T cell receptor beta chain sequence with its context. Its binding antigen is unknown. No base quality values were provided; no much bigger clone lies one nucleotide off. CD8 naive samples consisted of CD45RO-negative cells that were positively selected for CCR7, yielding a CD45RA+CCR7+ population without TemRA cells. Healthy HIV-negative adults with no recently reported acute infections or vaccinations were included as donors. Only Caucasian adults living in Nashville, Tennessee, USA were represented among the donors. Blood was collected by leukapheresis, and PBMCs were isolated by Ficoll-Histopaque density gradient centrifugation and then cryopreserved in liquid nitrogen vapor phase. Analytical flow cytometry was used to check the purity and quantity of every magnetically sorted T cell population. Genomic DNA was isolated from every sorted fraction and measured by UV absorbance on a Nanodrop 2000c.

This entry comes from a study of shared clonotypes between healthy human individuals (dated by TCRdb to the early 2020s). About the full investigation: Three men and a couple of women, aged 18 to 49 years, made up the cohort. For each donor, CD4 naive and CD4 memory were each given three plates, CD8 naive was given two plates, and CD8 memory was given one plate. The study deeply sequenced blood TCR repertoires of about 5 healthy adults to estimate repertoire size and the extent of clonotype sharing between individuals. Different laboratories and diverse techniques were used to prepare libraries and sequence TCR repertoires, to increase sequencing depth and limit assay-specific biases. Per donor, leukapheresis produced somewhere between about 0.9 and 9 billion PBMCs.

Broad study findings and their caveats: Rarefaction of sorted-subset datasets indicated incomplete sequencing despite the large sequencing depth. Naive subsets generally had larger estimated clonotype richness than memory subsets. Clonotypes shared by all four sorted-subset donors showed higher generation probabilities than non-shared clonotypes. Sampling was limited to blood, and TCR repertoires in tissue likely differ from TCR repertoires in blood. Sharing across several donors was observed for around 5% of naive CD4, under 4% of naive CD8, 2.3% of memory CD4, and about 0.4% of memory CD8 clonotypes. Because the study included a small number of donors, the genetic and exposure-history diversity represented was limited. Pairwise subsampling led to the expectation that sequencing depth would affect the degree of clonotype sharing among donors.

TCR CDR3 regions were amplified from genomic DNA by multiplex PCR using the deep immunoSEQ assay. Extracted genomic DNA from each cell subset was distributed evenly across all wells of several immunoSEQ 96-well plates, and each plate was treated as a replicate. Each replicate PCR for sorted subsets received roughly 0.2 ug genomic DNA, equal to roughly 30,000 T cell genomes. Purified libraries were quantified with a Qubit 3.0 fluorometer, sized on a Bioanalyzer 2100, and re-quantified with the KAPA Library Quantification kit. Each immunoSEQ 96-well plate was sequenced on its own single-read 150-cycle Illumina NextSeq 550 flow cell. In the paper's pipeline: Because the immunoSEQ output held only junctional sequences and lacked quality scores, the filtering could not match the filtering applied to full-length reads. Sequences were annotated with PyIR, a Python wrapper for IgBLAST v1.9, using IMGT germline references to assign V/J genes and CDR3. Any read was removed if the V/J assignment was weak (E-value above 1e-6), the CDR3 was missing, or the read contained stop codons, out-of-frame junctions, or ambiguous translated residues. V3J clonotypes were defined by identical inferred V gene, J gene, and CDR3 amino acid sequence. The percentage overlap between two repertoires was calculated by dividing the number of shared unique clonotypes by the size of the smaller repertoire. Repertoire richness was assessed with RTK rarefaction, the Chao1 estimator, and Recon v2.1 estimates of unobserved clonotypes. OLGA was used to compute generation probabilities for all TCRbeta clonotypes that the gDNA method yielded from several donors. This is the immuneACCESS table as TCRdb keeps it, with only in-frame sequences that have V and J called. A part of the clones is gone; compared with another copy, unresolved V genes explain less than half, and the rest is unexplained. V and J calls and clone size are copied from that table; D and trimming were computed from the DNA. For this sample there are about 1.9 million clones; 93% appear just once. Around 1.7% of the sample belongs to the ten largest clones.

The sequenced material came from naive CD8+ T cells from PBMCs. This specimen's cell subset or site label, per the study, means: CD45RA+CCR7+. This clonotype originated in a young man in good health. Some clones in this sample may be carry-over from other donors' samples.

Here the CDR3 is given as CASSQDSEWGYGYTF. The bases are TGCGCCAGCAGCCAGGATTCAGAGTGGGGCTATGGCTACACCTTC. The sequence is built from TRBV4-3 and TRBJ1-2; no confident D gene assignment can be made. Spanning cysteine to phenylalanine, the CDR3 consists of 15 amino acids. Only the CDR3 DNA is retained, 45 bases long and in frame from the first base. V is cut by 3 bases and J by 4 bases, and the space between the germline ends is 15 bases. Taken from the germline V gene, the CDR1 and CDR2 loops are LGHNA and YSLEER.